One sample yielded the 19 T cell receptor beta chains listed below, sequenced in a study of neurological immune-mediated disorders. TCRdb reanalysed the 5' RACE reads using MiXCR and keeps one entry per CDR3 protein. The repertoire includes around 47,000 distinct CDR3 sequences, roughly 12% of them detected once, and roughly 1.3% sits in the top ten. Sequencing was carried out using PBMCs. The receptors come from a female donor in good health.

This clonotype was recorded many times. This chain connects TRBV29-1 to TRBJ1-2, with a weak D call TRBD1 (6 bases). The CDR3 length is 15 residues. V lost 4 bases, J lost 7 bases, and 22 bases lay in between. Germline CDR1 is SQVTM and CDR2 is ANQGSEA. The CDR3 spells CSVGVPQQGSRGYTF. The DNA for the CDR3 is TGCAGCGTTGGGGTTCCCCAACAGGGATCCCGTGGCTACACCTTC.

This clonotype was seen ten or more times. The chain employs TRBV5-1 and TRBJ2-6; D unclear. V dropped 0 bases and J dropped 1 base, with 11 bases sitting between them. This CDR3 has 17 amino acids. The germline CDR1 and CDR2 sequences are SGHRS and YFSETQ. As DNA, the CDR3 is TGCGCCAGCAGCTTGGCCTTGAAGGGTTCTGGGGCCAACGTCCTGACTTTC. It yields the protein CASSLALKGSGANVLTF.

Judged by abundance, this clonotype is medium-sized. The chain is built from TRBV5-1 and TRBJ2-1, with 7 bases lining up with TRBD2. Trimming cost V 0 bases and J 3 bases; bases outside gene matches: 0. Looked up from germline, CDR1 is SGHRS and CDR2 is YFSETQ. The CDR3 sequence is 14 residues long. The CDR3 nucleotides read TGCGCCAGCAGCTTGGGGACTAGCTACAATGAGCAGTTCTTC. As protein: CASSLGTSYNEQFF.

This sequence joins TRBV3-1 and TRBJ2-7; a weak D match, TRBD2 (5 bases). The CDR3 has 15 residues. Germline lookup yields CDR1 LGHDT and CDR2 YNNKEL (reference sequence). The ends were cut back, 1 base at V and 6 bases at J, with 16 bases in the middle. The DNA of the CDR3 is TGTGCCAGCAGCCAAGTGACGGGGATCGGCAGCGAGCAGTACTTC. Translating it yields CASSQVTGIGSEQYF.

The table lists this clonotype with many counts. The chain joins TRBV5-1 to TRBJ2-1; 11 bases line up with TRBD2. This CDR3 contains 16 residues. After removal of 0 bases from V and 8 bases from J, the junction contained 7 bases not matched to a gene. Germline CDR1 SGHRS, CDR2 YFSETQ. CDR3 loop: CASSLGALAGEDEQFF. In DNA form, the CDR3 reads TGCGCCAGCAGCTTGGGAGCACTAGCGGGAGAGGATGAGCAGTTCTTC.

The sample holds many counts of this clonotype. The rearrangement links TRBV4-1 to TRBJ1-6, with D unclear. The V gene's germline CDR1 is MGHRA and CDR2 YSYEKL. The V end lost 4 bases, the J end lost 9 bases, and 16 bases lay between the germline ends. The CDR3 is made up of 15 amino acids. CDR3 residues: CASSLLDLVGSPLHF. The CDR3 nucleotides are TGCGCCAGCAGCCTCTTGGACTTAGTAGGTTCACCCCTCCACTTT.

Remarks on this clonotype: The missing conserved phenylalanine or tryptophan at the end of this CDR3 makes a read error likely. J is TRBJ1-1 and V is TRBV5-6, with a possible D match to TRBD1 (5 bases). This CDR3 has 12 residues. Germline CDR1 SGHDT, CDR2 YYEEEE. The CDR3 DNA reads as TGTGCCAGCAGTCCAGGGAACACTAAAGCTTTCCTT. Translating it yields CASSPGNTKAFL.

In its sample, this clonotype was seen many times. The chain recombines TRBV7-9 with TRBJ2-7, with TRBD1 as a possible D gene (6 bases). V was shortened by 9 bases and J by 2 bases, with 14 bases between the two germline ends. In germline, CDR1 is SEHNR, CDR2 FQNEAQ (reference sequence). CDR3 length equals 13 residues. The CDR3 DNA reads TGTGCCAGTAAACAGGGTACAACCTACGAGCAGTACTTC. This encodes CASKQGTTYEQYF.

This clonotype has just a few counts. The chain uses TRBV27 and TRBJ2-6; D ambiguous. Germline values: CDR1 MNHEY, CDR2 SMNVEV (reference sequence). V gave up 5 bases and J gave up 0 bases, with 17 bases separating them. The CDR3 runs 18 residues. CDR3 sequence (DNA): TGTGCCAGCAGTCCCCGTCCAGGAACAAACTCTGGGGCCAACGTCCTGACTTTC. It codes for CASSPRPGTNSGANVLTF.

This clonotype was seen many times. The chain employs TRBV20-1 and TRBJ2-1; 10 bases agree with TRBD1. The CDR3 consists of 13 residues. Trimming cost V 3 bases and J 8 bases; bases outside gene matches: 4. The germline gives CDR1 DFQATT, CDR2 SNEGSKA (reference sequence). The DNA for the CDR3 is TGCAGTGCTAGGACAGGGGGCCGGGATGAGCAGTTCTTC. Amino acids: CSARTGGRDEQFF.

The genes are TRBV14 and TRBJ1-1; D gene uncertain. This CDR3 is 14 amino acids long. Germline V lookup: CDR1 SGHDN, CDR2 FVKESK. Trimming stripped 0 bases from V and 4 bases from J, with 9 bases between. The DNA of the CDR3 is TGTGCCAGCAGCCAAGATTGGTCGGGCACTGAAGCTTTCTTT. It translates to CASSQDWSGTEAFF. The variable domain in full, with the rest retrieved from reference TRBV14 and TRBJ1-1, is EAGVTQFPSHSVIEKGQTVTLRCDPISGHDNLYWYRRVMGKEIKFLLHFVKESKQDESGMPNNRFLAERTGGTYSTLKVQPAELEDSGVYFCASSQDWSGTEAFFGQGTRLTVV.

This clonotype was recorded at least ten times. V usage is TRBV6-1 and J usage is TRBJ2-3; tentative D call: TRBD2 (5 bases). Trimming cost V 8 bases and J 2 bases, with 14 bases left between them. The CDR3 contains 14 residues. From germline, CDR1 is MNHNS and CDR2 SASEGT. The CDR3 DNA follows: TGTGCCAGCCGTAGTCCCGGGAACACAGATACGCAGTATTTT. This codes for CASRSPGNTDTQYF.

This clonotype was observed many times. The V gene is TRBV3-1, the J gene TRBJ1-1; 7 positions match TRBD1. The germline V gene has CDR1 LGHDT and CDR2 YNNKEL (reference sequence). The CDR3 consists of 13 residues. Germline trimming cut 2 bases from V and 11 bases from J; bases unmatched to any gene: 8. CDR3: CASSQRQGVWAFF. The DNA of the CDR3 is TGTGCCAGCAGCCAACGACAGGGTGTCTGGGCTTTCTTT. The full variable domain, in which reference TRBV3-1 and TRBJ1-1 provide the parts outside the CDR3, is DTAVSQTPKYLVTQMGNDKSIKCEQNLGHDTMYWYKQDSKKFLKIMFSYNNKELIINETVPNRFSPKSPDKAHLNLHINSLELGDSAVYFCASSQRQGVWAFFGQGTRLTVV.

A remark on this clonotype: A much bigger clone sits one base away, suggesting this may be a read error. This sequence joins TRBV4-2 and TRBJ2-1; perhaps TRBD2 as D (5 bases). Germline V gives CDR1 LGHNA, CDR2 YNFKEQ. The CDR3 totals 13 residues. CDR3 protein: CASRQVLANEQFF. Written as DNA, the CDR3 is TGTGCCAGCCGCCAAGTGCTAGCCAATGAGCAGTTCTTC.

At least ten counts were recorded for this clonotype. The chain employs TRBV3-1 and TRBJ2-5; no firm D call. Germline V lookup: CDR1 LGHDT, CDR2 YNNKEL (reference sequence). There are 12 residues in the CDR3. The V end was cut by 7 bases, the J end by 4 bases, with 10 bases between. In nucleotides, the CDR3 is TGTGCCAGCACCTCGGTCGGAGAGACCCAGTACTTC. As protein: CASTSVGETQYF.

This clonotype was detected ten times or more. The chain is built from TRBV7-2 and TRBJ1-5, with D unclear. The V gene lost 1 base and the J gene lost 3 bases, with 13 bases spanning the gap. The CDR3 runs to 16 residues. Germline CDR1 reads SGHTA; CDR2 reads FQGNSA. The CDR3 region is CASSLGTKRDNQPQHF. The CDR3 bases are TGTGCCAGCAGCTTAGGCACAAAACGCGACAATCAGCCCCAGCATTTT.

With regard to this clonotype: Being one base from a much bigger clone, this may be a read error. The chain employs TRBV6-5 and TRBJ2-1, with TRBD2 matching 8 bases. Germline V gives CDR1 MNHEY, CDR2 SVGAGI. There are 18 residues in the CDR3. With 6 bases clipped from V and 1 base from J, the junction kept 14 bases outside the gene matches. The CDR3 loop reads CASRRPQSGSRSYNEQFF. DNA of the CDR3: TGTGCCAGCAGGCGACCCCAAAGCGGGAGTAGGTCCTACAATGAGCAGTTCTTC.

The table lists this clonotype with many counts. The CDR3 spells CASSYSLVDRGPTREPQHF. CDR3 nucleotides: TGTGCCAGCAGTTACTCCCTTGTCGACAGGGGGCCTACAAGAGAGCCCCAGCATTTT. The chain employs TRBV6-2 or TRBV6-3 and TRBJ1-5; 10 bases line up with TRBD1. Germline CDR1 is MNHEY and CDR2 is SVGEGT. V shed 0 bases and J 8 bases; nucleotides not matched to a gene: 16. This CDR3 region has 19 residues.

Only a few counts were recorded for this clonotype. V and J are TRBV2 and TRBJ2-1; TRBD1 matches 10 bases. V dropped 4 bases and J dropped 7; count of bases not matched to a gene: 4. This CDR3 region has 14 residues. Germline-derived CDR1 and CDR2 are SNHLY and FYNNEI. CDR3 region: CASSGDRGRNEQFF. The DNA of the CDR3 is TGTGCCAGCAGTGGGGACAGGGGAAGAAATGAGCAGTTCTTC.